The 23 T cell receptor beta chains below come from one sample, sequenced in a study of blood T cell repertoires in COVID-19. This table comes from immunoSEQ multiplex PCR, and its TCRdb copy is limited to in-frame clones, with some not included. The sample shows roughly 410,000 clones, about 89% of them seen only once. Sequencing input: peripheral blood. These receptors were taken from a woman aged 40-49 years with COVID-19, enrolled during active disease.

This clone was recorded a few times. V and J are TRBV7-8 and TRBJ2-7, with D maybe TRBD1 (6 bases). The length of the CDR3 is 14 residues. CDR1 is SGHVS and CDR2 is FQNEAQ in the germline V gene. The V gene lost 5 bases and the J gene lost 2 bases, with 13 bases spanning the gap. CDR3 coding DNA: TGTGCCAGCAGCCGAGAACGGACAGCCTACGAGCAGTACTTC. Amino acid sequence: CASSRERTAYEQYF.

V and J are TRBV2 and TRBJ1-2; 8 nucleotides line up with TRBD1. The CDR3 is 15 amino acids. The V gene end was trimmed by 4 bases and the J gene end by 4 bases; junction bases not matched to a gene: 8. Germline CDR1 and CDR2: SNHLY and FYNNEI. The CDR3, as DNA: TGTGCCAGCAGTGGGGCGACAGGGGCTGGCTATGGCTACACCTTC. Amino acid sequence: CASSGATGAGYGYTF.

V is TRBV2 and J is TRBJ2-3, with 9 bases matching TRBD2. CDR1 SNHLY and CDR2 FYNNEI come from the germline V gene. There are 16 residues in the CDR3. The J segment lost 2 bases and the V segment lost 2 bases, leaving 5 bases of the junction unmatched. The CDR3 DNA is TGTGCCAGCAGTGAACGGTTAGCGGGAGCCACAGATACGCAGTATTTT. It translates to CASSERLAGATDTQYF.

V gene TRBV29-1 combines with J gene TRBJ2-1; D is unresolved. The CDR3 runs to 14 residues. The ends were cut back, 0 bases at V and 0 bases at J, with 6 bases in the middle. Germline CDR1 is SQVTM and CDR2 is ANQGSEA. CDR3 nucleotides: TGCAGCGTTGAAGACAGGAACTCCTACAATGAGCAGTTCTTC. It specifies CSVEDRNSYNEQFF.

The CDR3, as DNA: TGCGCCAGCACCAAAGGGGGGACAGTAGATGGGGCCAACGTCCTGACTTTC. Encoded protein: CASTKGGTVDGANVLTF. This chain links TRBV4-1 with TRBJ2-6, with D maybe TRBD1 (7 bases). The CDR3 consists of 17 residues. V was pared by 7 bases and J by 3 bases, with 19 bases between. The germline V gene has CDR1 MGHRA and CDR2 YSYEKL.

This rearrangement joins TRBV29-1 to TRBJ1-1; TRBD1 agrees at 8 bases. Germline loops: CDR1 SQVTM, CDR2 ANQGSEA. The CDR3 spans 13 residues. The trim removed 6 bases at V and 2 bases at J, leaving 5 bases unmatched. This CDR3 is CSVETGANTEAFF. The CDR3 DNA is TGCAGCGTCGAGACAGGGGCAAACACTGAAGCTTTCTTT.

CDR3 in amino acids: CASSSNGQKNSPLHF. The CDR3 DNA reads TGTGCCAGCAGTTCCAACGGACAGAAAAATTCACCCCTCCACTTT. The chain employs TRBV6-5 and TRBJ1-6, with D perhaps TRBD1 (6 bases). CDR1 MNHEY and CDR2 SVGAGI come from the germline V gene. This CDR3 spans 15 amino acids. V lost 4 bases to trimming and J lost 7 bases, with 14 bases between them.

This rearrangement joins TRBV10-3 to TRBJ1-1; 7 nucleotides agree with TRBD1. V shed 4 bases and J 1 base; nucleotides not matched to a gene: 6. The CDR3 consists of 15 residues. Germline-derived CDR1 and CDR2 are ENHRY and SYGVKD. The CDR3 sequence is CAISVPGQPNTEAFF. The CDR3, as DNA: TGTGCCATCAGTGTGCCGGGACAGCCGAACACTGAAGCTTTCTTT.

J is TRBJ2-5 and V is TRBV7-2; 9 bases fit TRBD1. After removal of 5 bases from V and 5 bases from J, the junction contained 3 bases not matched to a gene. The CDR3 is made up of 13 amino acids. CDR1 is SGHTA, CDR2 FQGNSA, per germline. CDR3 sequence: CASSGTGRETQYF. CDR3 nucleotides: TGTGCCAGCAGCGGGACAGGGCGTGAGACCCAGTACTTC.

The J gene is TRBJ1-3, the V gene TRBV9, with 8 bases lining up with TRBD1. Germline V CDR1 and CDR2: SGDLS, YYNGEE. CDR3 length: 18 amino acids. The V gene end was trimmed by 3 bases and the J gene end by 1 base; junction bases not matched to a gene: 12. The CDR3 DNA sequence: TGTGCCAGCAGCGCGACACTCGCTCAGGGGGCTTCTGGAAACACCATATATTTT. It encodes CASSATLAQGASGNTIYF.

The chain is built from TRBV10-3 and TRBJ1-5, with a weak D call TRBD1 (5 bases). Trimming stripped 0 bases from V and 2 bases from J, with 8 bases between. Germline V CDR1 and CDR2: ENHRY, SYGVKD. CDR3 length: 15 residues. The CDR3 region has the DNA TGTGCCATCAGTGAGTCGGGGCAGGGCAATCAGCCCCAGCATTTT. This gives the protein CAISESGQGNQPQHF.

V is TRBV7-3 and J is TRBJ1-5, with 9 bases identical to TRBD1. The CDR3 runs 15 residues. Germline V gene sequence: CDR1 SGHTA, CDR2 FQGTGA. The junction had 4 bases not matched to a gene; V was cut back by 2 bases and J by 5 bases. The CDR3 sequence is CASSLAGQGHQPQHF. In nucleotides, the CDR3 is TGTGCCAGCAGCTTAGCGGGACAGGGCCATCAGCCCCAGCATTTT.

This clone appeared a single time. The chain's CDR3 is CAWSWGGSNTGELFF. Here the CDR3 DNA reads TGTGCCTGGAGTTGGGGCGGGAGTAACACCGGGGAGCTGTTTTTT. This chain uses TRBV30 with TRBJ2-2; 7 bases are a match to TRBD2. Per the germline V gene, CDR1 is GTSNPN and CDR2 is SVGIG (reference sequence). V shed 2 bases and J 2 bases; nucleotides not matched to a gene: 5. The CDR3 covers 15 residues.

V and J are TRBV7-9 and TRBJ1-6; D uncertain. There are 16 residues in the CDR3. The V gene lost 0 bases and the J gene lost 5 bases, with 11 bases spanning the gap. Looked up from germline, CDR1 is SEHNR and CDR2 is FQNEAQ (reference sequence). This CDR3 reads CASSLAGAGNNSPLHF. In DNA, the CDR3 is TGTGCCAGCAGCTTAGCGGGTGCAGGCAATAATTCACCCCTCCACTTT.

This clone has only a few counts. This chain links TRBV30 with TRBJ1-1; D remains ambiguous. CDR1 is GTSNPN and CDR2 is SVGIG in the germline V gene (reference sequence). This CDR3 region has 16 residues. Between the trimmed V and J ends, which lost 0 bases and 5 bases, there was a span of 19 bases. The CDR3 spells CAWSVRGLSPGTEAFF. For the CDR3, the DNA is TGTGCCTGGAGTGTCAGAGGGCTCTCTCCTGGGACTGAAGCTTTCTTT.

V is TRBV27 and J is TRBJ1-1; 9 bases line up with TRBD1. The germline CDR1 and CDR2 sequences are MNHEY and SMNVEV (reference sequence). The junction had 3 bases not matched to a gene; V was cut back by 3 bases and J by 1 base. CDR3 length equals 15 residues. For the CDR3, the DNA is TGTGCCAGCAGTTTGGACAGGGGAAGGAACACTGAAGCTTTCTTT. Translating gives CASSLDRGRNTEAFF.

V usage is TRBV18 and J usage is TRBJ1-4; D is undetermined. The CDR3 consists of 17 residues. Germline CDR1 and CDR2: KGHSH and LQKENI. Between the trimmed V and J ends, which lost 4 bases and 2 bases, there was a span of 17 bases. CDR3 region: CASSQGPRGSTNEKLFF. CDR3 bases: TGTGCCAGCTCACAAGGTCCCCGAGGCAGCACTAATGAAAAACTGTTTTTT.

The CDR3 nucleotides read TGTGCCAGCAGCTTGGACACAGCGGGGGGGAAGGAGACCCAGTACTTC. It is translated as CASSLDTAGGKETQYF. The chain carries TRBV5-8 and TRBJ2-5; 10 nucleotides line up with TRBD2. The V gene's germline CDR1 is SGHTS and CDR2 YDEGEE. CDR3 length: 16 amino acids. V was clipped by 0 bases and J by 5 bases; unmatched bases: 7.

The chain recombines TRBV28 with TRBJ1-2, with D unclear. CDR3 length: 14 amino acids. Trimming removed 2 bases from V and 3 bases from J, with 10 bases in between. Germline V lookup: CDR1 MDHEN, CDR2 SYDVKM. The CDR3 spells CASSLGPGDYGYTF. Written as DNA, the CDR3 is TGTGCCAGCAGTTTAGGTCCCGGGGACTATGGCTACACCTTC.

The chain combines TRBV27 with TRBJ1-2; 10 bases agree with TRBD1. Losses at the gene ends were 3 bases for V and 7 bases for J; bases not matched to a gene: 14. The CDR3 loop spans 17 amino acids. Looked up from germline, CDR1 is MNHEY and CDR2 is SMNVEV (reference sequence). CDR3 loop: CASSFLGTGDGGLGYTF. The CDR3 coding sequence is TGTGCCAGCAGTTTTCTCGGGACAGGGGATGGTGGTCTTGGCTACACCTTC.

The genes are TRBV11-2 and TRBJ2-1, with D possibly being TRBD2 (5 bases). V was trimmed by 8 bases and J by 8 bases, leaving 19 bases between them. This CDR3 comprises 14 residues. Germline V gene sequence: CDR1 SGHAT, CDR2 FQNNGV. The CDR3 is CASGLRPTMHEQFF. CDR3 in DNA: TGTGCCAGCGGACTTAGGCCCACAATGCATGAGCAGTTCTTC.

The chain combines TRBV10-3 with TRBJ2-7; D is possibly TRBD2 (6 bases). The CDR3 has 12 residues. The germline V and J ends were trimmed by 9 bases and 3 bases, with 12 bases remaining between them. Germline CDR1 ENHRY, CDR2 SYGVKD. The CDR3 nucleotides read TGTGCCATTGGAGGGAATTTCTACGAGCAGTACTTC. Translated, it gives CAIGGNFYEQYF.

The rearrangement uses TRBV11-2 and TRBJ1-1, with 11 bases identical to TRBD1. Germline CDR1 is SGHAT and CDR2 is FQNNGV. The J segment lost 1 base and the V segment lost 3 bases, leaving 7 bases of the junction unmatched. The CDR3 is 17 amino acids. CDR3 residues: CASSFRPGQGGNTEAFF. The CDR3, as DNA: TGTGCCAGCAGCTTCCGACCGGGACAGGGGGGGAACACTGAAGCTTTCTTT.